These 14 T cell receptor beta chains originate from one sample sequenced in a study of shared clonotypes between healthy human individuals. Sequenced by immunoSEQ multiplex PCR; TCRdb stores in-frame clones only, minus some. The table records about 490,000 clones, about 85% of them present only once. The specimen sequenced was PBMCs. Receptors were obtained from a woman aged 35 to 49 in good health. Some clones in this sample may be carry-over from other donors' samples.

This chain uses TRBV5-4 with TRBJ2-7, with 16 bases lining up with TRBD2. With V trimmed by 3 bases and J by 6 bases, 9 bases remained unmatched. This CDR3 has 17 amino acids. Germline CDR1 reads SGHNT; CDR2 reads YYREEE (reference sequence). The CDR3 region has the DNA TGTGCCAGCAGCTCCGGGACTAGCGGGAGGGCCGGTAGCGAGCAGTACTTC. Translating it yields CASSSGTSGRAGSEQYF.

V is TRBV15 and J is TRBJ2-5, with D perhaps TRBD1 (6 bases). The CDR3 totals 13 residues. Germline V gene sequence: CDR1 LNHNV, CDR2 YYDKDF (reference sequence). Trimming shortened V by 2 bases and J by 2 bases, and 6 bases separated the two germline ends. CDR3 sequence (DNA): TGTGCCACCAGCAGACAGGGGCAAGAGACCCAGTACTTC. Protein product: CATSRQGQETQYF. The full variable domain, with the rest looked up from reference TRBV15 and TRBJ2-5, is DAMVIQNPRYQVTQFGKPVTLSCSQTLNHNVMYWYQQKSSQAPKLLFHYYDKDFNNEADTPDNFQSRRPNTSFCFLDIRSPGLGDTAMYLCATSRQGQETQYFGPGTRLLVL.

The V and J genes are TRBV4-1 and TRBJ1-4; TRBD1 agrees at 8 bases. CDR1 MGHRA and CDR2 YSYEKL come from the germline V gene. V lost 1 base, J lost 3 bases, and 4 bases stayed unmatched. The CDR3 consists of 16 residues. CDR3: CASSQARTGSNEKLFF. CDR3 DNA sequence: TGCGCCAGCAGCCAAGCCCGGACAGGGTCTAATGAAAAACTGTTTTTT.

The chain links TRBV28 to TRBJ1-4; perhaps TRBD1 as D (5 bases). Trimming shortened V by 3 bases and J by 8 bases, and 13 bases separated the two germline ends. The CDR3 consists of 14 residues. The V gene's germline CDR1 is MDHEN and CDR2 SYDVKM. DNA for the CDR3: TGTGCCAGCAGTTTTTCCAGGGAGACAGAAAAACTGTTTTTT. Translated, it gives CASSFSRETEKLFF.

V and J are TRBV7-8 and TRBJ2-7; the D gene is possibly TRBD2 (9 bases). The CDR3 covers 20 residues. Trimming stripped 5 bases from V and 2 bases from J, with 31 bases between. Germline CDR1 SGHVS, CDR2 FQNEAQ. The CDR3 protein is CASSQYGTGSTSGWTYEQYF. DNA of the CDR3: TGTGCCAGCAGCCAGTACGGGACAGGCAGTACTAGCGGGTGGACCTACGAGCAGTACTTC.

The chain couples TRBV18 to TRBJ2-1, with D tentatively TRBD2 (6 bases). The CDR3 has 14 amino acids. V dropped 0 bases and J dropped 12 bases, with 15 bases sitting between them. Germline CDR1 is KGHSH and CDR2 is LQKENI. Here the CDR3 DNA reads TGTGCCAGCTCACCACCATCAATGGGGGAGGTGCAGTTCTTC. Its translation is CASSPPSMGEVQFF.

The rearrangement joins TRBV4-2 to TRBJ1-1; 11 bases are a match to TRBD1. The ends lost 4 bases at V and 5 bases at J; junction bases unmatched: 3. The CDR3 has 14 residues. Germline CDR1 is LGHNA and CDR2 is YNFKEQ. CDR3 loop: CASSLGTGGTEAFF. The CDR3, as DNA: TGTGCCAGCAGCCTAGGGACAGGGGGGACTGAAGCTTTCTTT.

As to this clone: This probably arose from a read error, given a far larger clone one base away. V is TRBV30 and J is TRBJ1-2, with D unresolved. Trimming took 1 base from V and 4 from J, leaving 10 bases between them. The CDR3 runs 13 residues. CDR1 is GTSNPN, CDR2 SVGIG, per germline (reference sequence). This chain's CDR3 is CAWSAHRTYGYTF. The CDR3 bases are TGTGCCTGGAGTGCTCACAGAACCTATGGCTACACCTTC.

The chain recombines TRBV5-1 with TRBJ2-6; no firm D call. Trimming pared 7 bases from V and 4 bases from J, leaving 9 bases between. This CDR3 has 13 residues. Germline values: CDR1 SGHRS, CDR2 YFSETQ. The CDR3 here is CASCPEGANVLTF. The CDR3 DNA is TGCGCCAGCTGTCCAGAGGGGGCCAACGTCCTGACTTTC.

This chain joins TRBV7-2 and TRBJ2-6; 8 bases are shared with TRBD1. Germline CDR1 SGHTA, CDR2 FQGNSA. The CDR3 covers 18 residues. J gave up 2 bases and V 3 bases, and 9 bases lay outside the gene matches. The CDR3 DNA is TGTGCCAGCAGCTTGGGACAGGCCTTAATTGCTGGGGCCAACGTCCTGACTTTC. Protein sequence: CASSLGQALIAGANVLTF.

The chain uses TRBV11-3 and TRBJ2-1, with 10 bases identical to TRBD2. CDR3 size: 15 residues. CDR1 is SGHNT, CDR2 YENEEA, per germline. Trimming took 5 bases from V and 7 from J; bases not matched to a gene: 8. In DNA, the CDR3 is TGTGCCAGCAGCCCTGGGACTAGCGCAGGTAATGAGCAGTTCTTC. This sequence encodes CASSPGTSAGNEQFF.

The DNA for the CDR3 is TGTGCCAGCAGCCCCCTGCCTGAGGGGTCCTACGAGCAGTACTTC. Protein product: CASSPLPEGSYEQYF. The rearrangement links TRBV6-6 to TRBJ2-7; D possibly uses TRBD1 or TRBD2 (5 bases each). The CDR3 length is 15 residues. Germline V gives CDR1 MNHNY, CDR2 SVGAGI (reference sequence). V lost 6 bases and J lost 1, with 16 bases in between.

The V call is TRBV15, the J call TRBJ2-7; TRBD2 matches 12 bases. Germline-derived CDR1 and CDR2 are LNHNV and YYDKDF (reference sequence). V lost 3 bases and J lost 4; bases outside the gene matches: 7. The CDR3 is 16 residues long. The CDR3 bases are TGTGCCACCAGCAGTTTCTCGACTAGCGGGAGTTACGAGCAGTACTTC. Translated: CATSSFSTSGSYEQYF.

This clone was picked up one time. J is TRBJ2-1 and V is TRBV7-2, with 10 bases fitting TRBD2. J lost 10 bases, V lost 5 bases, and 14 bases had no gene match. Germline lookup yields CDR1 SGHTA and CDR2 FQGNSA. The CDR3 sequence is 16 residues long. CDR3 in amino acids: CASSPRLAGALGEQFF. The DNA of the CDR3 is TGTGCCAGCAGCCCTAGGCTAGCGGGAGCTCTCGGAGAGCAGTTCTTC.